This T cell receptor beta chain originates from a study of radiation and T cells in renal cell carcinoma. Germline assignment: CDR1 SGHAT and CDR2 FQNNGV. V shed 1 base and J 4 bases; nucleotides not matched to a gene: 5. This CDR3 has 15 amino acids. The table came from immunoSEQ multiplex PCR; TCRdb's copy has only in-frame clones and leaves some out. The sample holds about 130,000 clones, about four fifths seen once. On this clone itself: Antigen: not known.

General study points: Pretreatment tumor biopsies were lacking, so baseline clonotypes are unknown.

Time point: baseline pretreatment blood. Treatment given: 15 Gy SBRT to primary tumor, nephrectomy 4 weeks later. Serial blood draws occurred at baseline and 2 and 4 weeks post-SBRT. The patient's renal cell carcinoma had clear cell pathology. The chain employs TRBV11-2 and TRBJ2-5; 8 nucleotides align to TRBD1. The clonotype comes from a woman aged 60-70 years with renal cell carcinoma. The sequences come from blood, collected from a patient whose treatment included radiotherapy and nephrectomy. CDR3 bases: TGTGCCAGCAGCTTAGTAGGACAGGGAGCAGAGACCCAGTACTTC. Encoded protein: CASSLVGQGAETQYF.